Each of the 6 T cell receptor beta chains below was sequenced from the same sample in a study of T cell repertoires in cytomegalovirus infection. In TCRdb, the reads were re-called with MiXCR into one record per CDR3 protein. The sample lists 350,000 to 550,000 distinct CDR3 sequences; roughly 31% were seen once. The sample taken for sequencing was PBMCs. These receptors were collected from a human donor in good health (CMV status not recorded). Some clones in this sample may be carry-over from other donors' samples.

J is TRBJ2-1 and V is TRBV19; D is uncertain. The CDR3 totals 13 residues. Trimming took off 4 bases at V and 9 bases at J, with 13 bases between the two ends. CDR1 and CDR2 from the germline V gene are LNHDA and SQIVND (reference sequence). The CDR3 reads CASSSSAKGEQFF. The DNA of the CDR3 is TGTGCCAGTAGTAGCTCTGCGAAGGGTGAGCAGTTCTTC.

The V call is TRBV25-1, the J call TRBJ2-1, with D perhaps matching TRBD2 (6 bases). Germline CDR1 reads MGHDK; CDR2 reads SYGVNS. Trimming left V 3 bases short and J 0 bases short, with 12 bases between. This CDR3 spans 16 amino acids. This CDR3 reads CASSDRGTVSYNEQFF. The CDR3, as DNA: TGTGCCAGCAGTGATCGAGGGACTGTCTCCTACAATGAGCAGTTCTTC.

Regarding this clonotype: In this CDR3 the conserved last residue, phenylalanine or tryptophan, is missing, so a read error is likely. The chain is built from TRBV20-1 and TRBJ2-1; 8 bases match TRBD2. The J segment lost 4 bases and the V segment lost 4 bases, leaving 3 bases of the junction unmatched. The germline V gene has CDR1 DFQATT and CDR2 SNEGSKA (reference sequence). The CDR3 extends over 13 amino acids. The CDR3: CSAIVAGYNEQFL. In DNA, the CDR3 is TGCAGTGCTATAGTAGCGGGGTACAATGAGCAGTTCTTA.

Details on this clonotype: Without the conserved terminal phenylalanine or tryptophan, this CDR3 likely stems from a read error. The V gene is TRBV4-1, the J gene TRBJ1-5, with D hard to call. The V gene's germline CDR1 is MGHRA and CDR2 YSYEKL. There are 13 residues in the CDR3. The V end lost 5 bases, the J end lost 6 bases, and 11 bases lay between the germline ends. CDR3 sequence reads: CASSDDAGQPQHL. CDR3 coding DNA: TGCGCCAGCAGCGACGACGCGGGTCAGCCCCAGCATCTT.

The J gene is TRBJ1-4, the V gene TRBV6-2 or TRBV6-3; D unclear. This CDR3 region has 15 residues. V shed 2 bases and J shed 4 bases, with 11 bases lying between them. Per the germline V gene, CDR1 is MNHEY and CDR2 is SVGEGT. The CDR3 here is CASSYSEAINEKLFF. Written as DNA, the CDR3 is TGTGCCAGCAGTTACAGTGAGGCCATTAATGAAAAACTGTTTTTT.

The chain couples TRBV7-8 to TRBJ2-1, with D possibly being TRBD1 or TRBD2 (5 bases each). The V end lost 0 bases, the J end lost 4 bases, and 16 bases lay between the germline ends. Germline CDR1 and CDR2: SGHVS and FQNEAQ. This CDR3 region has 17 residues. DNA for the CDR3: TGTGCCAGCAGCTTAGCGAGGGGAAGTCTGGGTTACAATGAGCAGTTCTTC. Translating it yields CASSLARGSLGYNEQFF.